This T cell receptor beta chain derives from a study of T cells in Graves' hyperthyroidism and ophthalmopathy. Overall study: Staff took peripheral blood when the initial diagnosis was made, before any treatment began.

Germline V gives CDR1 MDHEN, CDR2 SYDVKM. The CDR3 has 13 amino acids. Trimming pared 2 bases from V and 6 bases from J, leaving 9 bases between. Using RNA transcripts as the source, TCR beta CDR3 regions were amplified. During a first-round RT-PCR of the TCR CDR3, the HTBI primer set was used. TCRdb itself ran the multiplex PCR reads through MiXCR, one entry per CDR3 protein. The data hold about 400,000 distinct CDR3 sequences, with under 15% observed a single time. This clonotype was seen ten or more times. The source of this sequence is a woman aged 18-29 years with Graves' hyperthyroidism. Sample: blood. The V and J genes are TRBV28 and TRBJ2-3; no clear D. Here the CDR3 reads CASSLPLPDTQYF. The CDR3 bases are TGTGCCAGCAGTTTACCCTTACCGGATACGCAGTATTTT.